A single sample is the source of the 5 T cell receptor beta chains below, sequenced in a study of blood T cell repertoires in COVID-19. Measured with immunoSEQ multiplex PCR; TCRdb has only the in-frame clones, and not every one. Here the sample spans under 300,000 clones, about four fifths being singletons. Sequences were obtained from peripheral blood. These receptors came from a woman between 18 and 30 years old with acute or convalescent COVID-19.

The gene calls are TRBV20-1 and TRBJ2-5, with a tentative D call TRBD1 (6 bases). The V end lost 3 bases, the J end lost 6 bases, and 8 bases lay between the germline ends. Germline lookup yields CDR1 DFQATT and CDR2 SNEGSKA (reference sequence). The CDR3 spans 11 residues. The CDR3 bases are TGCAGTGCTAGGGACAGTCAGACCCAGTACTTC. It codes for CSARDSQTQYF.

The table lists this clone with many counts. CDR3 protein: CASSYSGIWDRGYPKNIQYF. In nucleotides, the CDR3 is TGTGCCAGCAGTTACTCGGGTATCTGGGACAGGGGGTACCCAAAAAACATTCAGTACTTC. V usage is TRBV6-2 or TRBV6-3 and J usage is TRBJ2-4, with 11 bases lining up with TRBD1. V was clipped by 0 bases and J by 4 bases; unmatched bases: 14. The CDR3 is 20 residues long. Germline lookup yields CDR1 MNHEY and CDR2 SVGEGT.

This clone was detected only a few times. This chain uses TRBV19 with TRBJ1-3; D may be TRBD1 (6 bases). Trimming pared 7 bases from V and 2 bases from J, leaving 12 bases between. Germline V gives CDR1 LNHDA, CDR2 SQIVND (reference sequence). There are 14 residues in the CDR3. The CDR3 spells CASIKGGTGNTIYF. The CDR3 DNA follows: TGTGCCAGTATCAAAGGGGGAACTGGAAACACCATATATTTT.

This clone showed up just a few times. The chain employs TRBV24-1 and TRBJ2-7; the D gene is possibly TRBD2 (5 bases). The length of the CDR3 is 15 residues. Germline CDR1 and CDR2: KGHDR and SFDVKD. The V and J ends lost 9 bases and 0 bases respectively, with 17 bases between them. CDR3 in DNA: TGTGCCACCGCCGACTCCCGGGGAAACTCCTACGAGCAGTACTTC. Its protein is CATADSRGNSYEQYF.

The chain combines TRBV3-1 (or the pseudogene TRBV3-2) with TRBJ1-4; D not certain. The germline CDR1 and CDR2 sequences are LGHDT and YNNKEL (reference sequence). V lost 4 bases, J lost 7 bases, and 16 bases lay in between. CDR3 length: 15 amino acids. The CDR3 nucleotides read TGTGCCAGCAGCCTATGGCAGGCGGGGATTGAAAAACTGTTTTTT. Amino acids: CASSLWQAGIEKLFF.